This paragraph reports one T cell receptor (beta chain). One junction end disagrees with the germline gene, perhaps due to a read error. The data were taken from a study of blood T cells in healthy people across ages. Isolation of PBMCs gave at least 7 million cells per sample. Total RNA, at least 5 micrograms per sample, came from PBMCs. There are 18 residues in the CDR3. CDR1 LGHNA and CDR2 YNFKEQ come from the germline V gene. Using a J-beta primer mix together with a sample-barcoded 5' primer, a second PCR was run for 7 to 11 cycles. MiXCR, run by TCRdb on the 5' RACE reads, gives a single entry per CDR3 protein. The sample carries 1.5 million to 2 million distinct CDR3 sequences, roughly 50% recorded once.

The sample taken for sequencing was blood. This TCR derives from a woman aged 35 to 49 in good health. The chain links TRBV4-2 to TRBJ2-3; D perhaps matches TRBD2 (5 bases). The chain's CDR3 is CASGQDEGAHWGTDTQYF. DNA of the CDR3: TGTGCCAGCGGCCAAGATGAGGGTGCTCATTGGGGCACAGATACGCAGTATTTT.